The rows below give T cell receptor beta chains drawn from one sample of a study of monozygotic twins with inflammatory bowel disease. TCRdb re-called the 5' RACE reads; every CDR3 protein appears as one record, without DNA. The table lists around 380,000 distinct CDR3 sequences, with 2.4% in the top ten. Sequencing was carried out using blood. The receptors stem from a human donor with ulcerative colitis or Crohn's disease, or a healthy co-twin of an affected twin (not recorded which). The CDR3 runs from the conserved cysteine through the conserved F or W.

j_call: TRBJ2-1; v_call: TRBV18; cdr3_aa: CASSPRAAGVSYNEQFF
j_call: TRBJ2-3; v_call: TRBV20-1; cdr3_aa: CSARRADGTDTQYF
j_call: TRBJ2-2; v_call: TRBV7-2; cdr3_aa: CASSLKALNTNTGELFF
j_call: TRBJ2-7; v_call: TRBV5-1; cdr3_aa: CASSSRTGGTDEQYF
j_call: TRBJ2-5; v_call: TRBV5-1; cdr3_aa: CASSLAQETQYF
j_call: TRBJ1-1; v_call: TRBV5-4; cdr3_aa: CASRRWGNTEAFF
j_call: TRBJ1-5; v_call: TRBV28; cdr3_aa: CASSRTNQPQHF
j_call: TRBJ2-7; v_call: TRBV7-9; cdr3_aa: CASSSRGVEQYF
j_call: TRBJ2-5; v_call: TRBV20-1; cdr3_aa: CSASTGGDQETQYF
j_call: TRBJ1-2; v_call: TRBV30; cdr3_aa: CAWSPGWGDGYTF
j_call: TRBJ1-3; v_call: TRBV4-1; cdr3_aa: CASSQDDFMGTRGNTIYF